One sample yielded the 18 T cell receptor beta chains listed below, sequenced in a study of blood T cell repertoires in COVID-19. Repertoires were generated with immunoSEQ multiplex PCR, while TCRdb's copy carries only in-frame clones and drops some. The data contain some 120,000 clones, roughly 79% of them seen just once; the ten biggest clones take up about 10%. The sample taken for sequencing was peripheral blood. The receptors here all came from a human donor in a cohort sampled during active COVID-19.

The rearrangement links TRBV4-3 to TRBJ1-1, with D hard to call. Germline CDR1 and CDR2: LGHNA and YSLEER. Trimming shortened V by 1 base and J by 4 bases, and 7 bases separated the two germline ends. This CDR3 has 13 residues. The CDR3 here is CASSQVAATEAFF. As DNA, the CDR3 is TGCGCCAGCAGCCAAGTGGCGGCCACTGAAGCTTTCTTT.

This clone was detected once. The J gene is TRBJ1-2, the V gene TRBV5-1; possible D gene TRBD1, 5 bases. Germline assignment: CDR1 SGHRS and CDR2 YFSETQ. V was trimmed by 4 bases and J by 3 bases, leaving 16 bases between them. The CDR3 has 15 amino acids. The CDR3, as DNA: TGCGCCAGCAGCCCTGGAGTAGGGGTGGACTATGGCTACACCTTC. Encoded protein: CASSPGVGVDYGYTF.

This clone appeared a single time. The chain uses TRBV5-4 and TRBJ2-3; 10 bases map to TRBD2. Per germline, CDR1 SGHNT and CDR2 YYREEE (reference sequence). J was trimmed by 2 bases and V by 10 bases; bases with no gene match: 10. The length of the CDR3 is 15 residues. CDR3 region: CALGASGGPTDTQYF. The CDR3 DNA sequence: TGTGCCCTCGGGGCTAGCGGGGGCCCCACAGATACGCAGTATTTT.

The chain has TRBV6-5 and TRBJ1-1; D possibly corresponds to TRBD1 (6 bases). Germline loops: CDR1 MNHEY, CDR2 SVGAGI. This CDR3 is built from 14 residues. The ends were cut back, 7 bases at V and 4 bases at J, with 16 bases in the middle. CDR3 sequence (DNA): TGTGCCAGCAACTCCGGGACACCCTTCACTGAAGCTTTCTTT. This translates into CASNSGTPFTEAFF.

This chain uses TRBV28 with TRBJ2-1; no firm D call. The V end was cut by 4 bases, the J end by 10 bases, with 11 bases between. This CDR3 has 12 residues. CDR1 and CDR2 (germline): MDHEN, SYDVKM. CDR3 in amino acids: CASSSRIREQFF. DNA of the CDR3: TGTGCCAGCAGTTCGAGGATCCGCGAGCAGTTCTTC.

The rearrangement links TRBV6-2 or TRBV6-3 to TRBJ2-7, with 11 bases lining up with TRBD2. V was clipped by 4 bases and J by 2 bases; unmatched bases: 1. This CDR3 is built from 14 residues. Germline V gene sequence: CDR1 MNHEY, CDR2 SVGEGT. CDR3 amino acids: CASSLAGGPYEQYF. Written as DNA, the CDR3 is TGTGCCAGCAGTTTAGCGGGAGGGCCCTACGAGCAGTACTTC.

This sequence joins TRBV7-2 and TRBJ1-2; TRBD1 might be the D (5 bases). Germline V gives CDR1 SGHTA, CDR2 FQGNSA. This CDR3 spans 13 amino acids. V was cut by 5 bases and J by 8 bases, with 15 bases left in between. This chain's CDR3 is CASSPRSGYGYTF. DNA for the CDR3: TGTGCCAGCAGCCCCAGGTCAGGGTACGGCTACACCTTC.

The rearrangement links TRBV5-1 to TRBJ2-5, with 16 bases matching TRBD2. CDR1 is SGHRS and CDR2 is YFSETQ in the germline V gene. V was pared by 2 bases and J by 7 bases, with 5 bases of the junction left unmatched. The CDR3 has 16 residues. CDR3 bases: TGCGCCAGCAGCTTCGGGACTAGCGGGGGGGCGGGGACCCAGTACTTC. As protein: CASSFGTSGGAGTQYF. Full variable domain (remainder filled in from reference TRBV5-1 and TRBJ2-5): KAGVTQTPRYLIKTRGQQVTLSCSPISGHRSVSWYQQTPGQGLQFLFEYFSETQRNKGNFPGRFSGRQFSNSRSEMNVSTLELGDSALYLCASSFGTSGGAGTQYFGPGTRLLVL.

The V gene is TRBV19, the J gene TRBJ2-7; possible D gene TRBD1, 5 bases. The CDR3 is 12 residues long. V was shortened by 4 bases and J by 3 bases, with 7 bases between the two germline ends. Germline V CDR1 and CDR2: LNHDA, SQIVND (reference sequence). The CDR3 is CASSSDSYEQYF. CDR3 nucleotides: TGTGCCAGTAGTAGCGACAGCTACGAGCAGTACTTC.

The chain combines TRBV9 with TRBJ1-1; 9 nucleotides agree with TRBD1. Per germline, CDR1 SGDLS and CDR2 YYNGEE. Losses at the gene ends were 0 bases for V and 8 bases for J; bases not matched to a gene: 2. CDR3 size: 13 residues. CDR3 amino acids: CASSVDRGREAFF. The CDR3 DNA reads TGTGCCAGCAGCGTAGACAGGGGGCGAGAAGCTTTCTTT. The whole variable domain, remainder taken from reference TRBV9 and TRBJ1-1, is DSGVTQTPKHLITATGQRVTLRCSPRSGDLSVYWYQQSLDQGLQFLIQYYNGEERAKGNILERFSAQQFPDLHSELNLSSLELGDSALYFCASSVDRGREAFFGQGTRLTVV.

V and J are TRBV7-6 and TRBJ1-1, with TRBD1 matching 7 bases. V shed 3 bases and J 1 base; nucleotides not matched to a gene: 5. The CDR3 totals 15 residues. Per the germline V gene, CDR1 is SGHVS and CDR2 is FNYEAQ. In DNA form, the CDR3 reads TGTGCCAGCAGCTTGAGACAGGGCAGGAACACTGAAGCTTTCTTT. The encoded protein is CASSLRQGRNTEAFF.

V usage is TRBV5-4 and J usage is TRBJ2-7; 14 bases are a match to TRBD2. Germline CDR1 SGHNT, CDR2 YYREEE (reference sequence). J gave up 7 bases and V 4 bases, and 16 bases lay outside the gene matches. CDR3 length: 18 amino acids. The chain's CDR3 is CASSPGGTSGGSVREQYF. CDR3 nucleotides: TGTGCCAGCAGCCCGGGGGGGACTAGCGGGGGCTCAGTGCGGGAGCAGTACTTC.

The chain joins TRBV6-5 to TRBJ1-2; D is perhaps TRBD1 (5 bases). In germline, CDR1 is MNHEY, CDR2 SVGAGI. Trimming took 6 bases from V and 4 from J, leaving 9 bases between them. CDR3 length: 12 residues. CDR3 sequence: CASRKDSYGYTF. Written as DNA, the CDR3 is TGTGCCAGCAGAAAAGACAGCTATGGCTACACCTTC.

This clone was counted a few times. The V and J genes are TRBV30 and TRBJ1-5; 9 nucleotides line up with TRBD1. Germline V lookup: CDR1 GTSNPN, CDR2 SVGIG (reference sequence). This CDR3 has 16 amino acids. V was clipped by 3 bases and J by 6 bases; unmatched bases: 12. The CDR3 DNA reads as TGTGCCTGGAGGCCTCCGGGACAGGGTCTGAGTCAGCCCCAGCATTTT. This translates into CAWRPPGQGLSQPQHF.

This rearrangement joins TRBV30 to TRBJ2-7, with D uncertain. Trimming removed 2 bases at V and 3 bases at J, with 14 bases between. The CDR3 loop spans 14 amino acids. Germline V lookup: CDR1 GTSNPN, CDR2 SVGIG (reference sequence). The CDR3 coding sequence is TGTGCCTGGAGTAAGGCGACTGCCCGCTACGAGCAGTACTTC. As protein: CAWSKATARYEQYF.

The rearrangement joins TRBV25-1 to TRBJ2-1, with D tentatively TRBD2 (5 bases). The V gene lost 7 bases and the J gene lost 7 bases, with 20 bases spanning the gap. The CDR3 is made up of 15 amino acids. The germline CDR1 and CDR2 sequences are MGHDK and SYGVNS. Written as DNA, the CDR3 is TGTGCCAGCACCCGAGGCCGGGGTTCGGGGAATGAGCAGTTCTTC. As protein: CASTRGRGSGNEQFF.

This clone was seen a handful of times. The V call is TRBV11-3, the J call TRBJ1-2; 10 bases match TRBD1. The length of the CDR3 is 14 residues. In germline, CDR1 is SGHNT, CDR2 YENEEA. J lost 3 bases, V lost 5 bases, and 3 bases had no gene match. CDR3 region: CASSPGQGHYGYTF. Written as DNA, the CDR3 is TGTGCCAGCAGCCCGGGACAGGGGCACTATGGCTACACCTTC. Supplemented by reference TRBV11-3 and TRBJ1-2, the full variable domain reads EAGVVQSPRYKIIEKKQPVAFWCNPISGHNTLYWYLQNLGQGPELLIRYENEEAVDDSQLPKDRFSAERLKGVDSTLKIQPAELGDSAVYLCASSPGQGHYGYTFGSGTRLTVV.

This CDR3 is CRPPGGEQYF. The CDR3, as DNA: TGCAGGCCGCCGGGGGGCGAGCAGTACTTC. V is TRBV20-1 and J is TRBJ2-7; 7 bases fit TRBD2. The germline V gene has CDR1 DFQATT and CDR2 SNEGSKA (reference sequence). The CDR3 runs 10 residues.